This T cell receptor beta chain came from a study of blood T cells in healthy people across ages. Next came a second PCR, run for roughly 6 to 11 cycles, which used a sample-barcoded 5' primer along with a J-beta primer mix. Each CDR3 protein is one row after TCRdb ran MiXCR on the 5' RACE reads. The top ten hold about 7.7% of the sample, which has around 1,700,000 distinct CDR3 sequences, roughly 30% seen once. As to this clonotype: The germline gene is not matched at one end of the junction; a read error may be the cause.

CDR3 length: 14 amino acids. Germline loops: CDR1 DFQATT, CDR2 SNEGSKA (reference sequence). This clonotype was sampled from a woman aged 30 to 39 in good health. The sequenced material came from blood. The chain links TRBV20-1 to TRBJ1-3; D possibly corresponds to TRBD1 (5 bases). The CDR3 region has the DNA TGCAGTGCTAAAGGGGATGAGGCTGGAAACGCCATATATTTT. Its translation is CSAKGDEAGNAIYF.